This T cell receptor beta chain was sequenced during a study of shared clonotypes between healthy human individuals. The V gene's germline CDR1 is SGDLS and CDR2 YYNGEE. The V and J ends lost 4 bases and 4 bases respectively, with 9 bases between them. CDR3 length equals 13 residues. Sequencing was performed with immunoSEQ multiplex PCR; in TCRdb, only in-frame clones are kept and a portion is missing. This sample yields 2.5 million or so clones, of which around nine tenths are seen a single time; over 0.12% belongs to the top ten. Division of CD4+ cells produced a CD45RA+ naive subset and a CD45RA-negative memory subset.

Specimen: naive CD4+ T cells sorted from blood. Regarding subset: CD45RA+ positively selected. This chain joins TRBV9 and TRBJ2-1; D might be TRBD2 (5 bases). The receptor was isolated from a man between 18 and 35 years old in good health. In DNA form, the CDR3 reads TGTGCCAGCAGCTCCGGACTTTACAATGAGCAGTTCTTC. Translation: CASSSGLYNEQFF.